Presented here are 27 T cell receptor beta chains from one specimen sequenced in a study of cytomegalovirus exposure and HLA in healthy donors. The PCR was carried out with 60 Vbeta primers and 13 Jbeta primers. The assay was immunoSEQ multiplex PCR, and TCRdb's table has in-frame clones only and misses some. The sample holds roughly 130,000 clones, about 72% seen once. The material sequenced was PBMCs. The receptors shown here come from a man aged 25 to 40 in good health and CMV-seropositive.

This chain connects TRBV11-2 to TRBJ1-4, with TRBD1 matching over 8 bases. This CDR3 region has 14 residues. With V trimmed by 3 bases and J by 7 bases, 4 bases remained unmatched. Germline values: CDR1 SGHAT, CDR2 FQNNGV. The CDR3 here is CASSLTGVSEKLFF. The CDR3 DNA reads TGTGCCAGCAGCTTGACAGGGGTTAGTGAAAAACTGTTTTTT.

The chain carries TRBV5-6 and TRBJ1-6; D may be TRBD1 (6 bases). This CDR3 has 17 amino acids. The germline gives CDR1 SGHDT, CDR2 YYEEEE. The ends were cut back, 3 bases at V and 10 bases at J, with 23 bases in the middle. Here the CDR3 reads CASSYRTDLRDSSPLHF. The CDR3 DNA reads TGTGCCAGCAGCTACCGGACAGACCTAAGGGATAGCTCACCCCTCCACTTT.

Turning to this clone: Other DNA variants within this sample encode the same CDR3. The CDR3 reads CASSQVVTGLHSYGYTF. The CDR3, as DNA: TGCGCCAGCAGCCAAGTGGTGACAGGGCTTCATAGCTATGGCTACACCTTC. This chain links TRBV4-3 with TRBJ1-2, with 7 bases fitting TRBD1. V gave up 1 base and J gave up 4 bases; unmatched junction bases: 12. The CDR3 length is 17 residues. CDR1 and CDR2 (germline): LGHNA, YSLEER.

The chain combines TRBV6-1 with TRBJ2-7; tentatively, D is TRBD2 (6 bases). V lost 9 bases and J lost 6, with 18 bases in between. Germline values: CDR1 MNHNS, CDR2 SASEGT. The CDR3 spans 13 residues. CDR3 DNA sequence: TGTGCCAGTACGGGGCAGGTCGGGGGCGAGCAGTACTTC. Its translation is CASTGQVGGEQYF.

The V gene is TRBV7-8, the J gene TRBJ2-1; TRBD2 matches at 8 bases. The CDR3 is 19 amino acids. The V segment lost 5 bases and the J segment 0 bases; nucleotides outside the gene matches: 15. The V gene's germline CDR1 is SGHVS and CDR2 FQNEAQ. Here the CDR3 reads CASSAGRASGPSSYNEQFF. As DNA, the CDR3 is TGTGCCAGCAGCGCCGGACGGGCTAGCGGGCCTAGCTCCTACAATGAGCAGTTCTTC.

In DNA form, the CDR3 reads TGTGCCAGCTTACCGAGGGCACAGACCTCCTTCTATGGCTACACCTTC. This encodes CASLPRAQTSFYGYTF. The chain employs TRBV19 and TRBJ1-2, with D hard to call. V was pared by 9 bases and J by 4 bases, with 24 bases between. The germline V gene encodes CDR1 LNHDA and CDR2 SQIVND (reference sequence). The CDR3 consists of 16 residues.

The chain combines TRBV6-1 with TRBJ1-5; D not certain. The CDR3 sequence is 14 residues long. Looked up from germline, CDR1 is MNHNS and CDR2 is SASEGT. V shed 8 bases and J shed 4 bases, with 15 bases lying between them. The CDR3 loop is CASRGGWVNQPQHF. The CDR3 coding sequence is TGTGCCAGCCGTGGAGGGTGGGTAAATCAGCCCCAGCATTTT.

V is TRBV7-3 and J is TRBJ2-5; D ambiguous. CDR3 length equals 13 residues. The V end lost 3 bases, the J end lost 5 bases, and 10 bases lay between the germline ends. From germline, CDR1 is SGHTA and CDR2 FQGTGA. CDR3 loop: CASSFKGAETQYF. CDR3 nucleotide sequence: TGTGCCAGCAGCTTTAAAGGAGCGGAGACCCAGTACTTC.

This clone showed up just a few times. In DNA, the CDR3 is TGTGCCAGCGGGCGGGATCTCTACGAGCAGTACTTC. It codes for CASGRDLYEQYF. This chain joins TRBV9 and TRBJ2-7; D perhaps matches TRBD2 (6 bases). Trimming pared 7 bases from V and 3 bases from J, leaving 11 bases between. This CDR3 contains 12 residues. Germline V gives CDR1 SGDLS, CDR2 YYNGEE.

The chain uses TRBV6-6 and TRBJ1-2, with 8 bases lining up with TRBD1. The CDR3 extends over 14 amino acids. The V gene's germline CDR1 is MNHNY and CDR2 SVGAGI (reference sequence). V trimming: 6 bases; J trimming: 8 bases; junction bases outside the gene matches: 11. Here the CDR3 reads CASSLGQATGGYTF. In DNA form, the CDR3 reads TGTGCCAGCAGCCTGGGACAGGCCACGGGGGGCTACACCTTC.

The chain recombines TRBV6-5 with TRBJ2-7, with a tentative D call TRBD2 (7 bases). In germline, CDR1 is MNHEY, CDR2 SVGAGI. Between the trimmed V and J ends, which lost 0 bases and 2 bases, there was a span of 11 bases. The CDR3 sequence is 15 residues long. The CDR3 reads CASSYSRGAAYEQYF. DNA of the CDR3: TGTGCCAGCAGTTACTCTCGGGGGGCGGCCTACGAGCAGTACTTC.

This clone showed up just a few times. The V and J genes are TRBV2 and TRBJ2-2; D might be TRBD2 (5 bases). V shed 6 bases and J shed 2 bases, with 13 bases lying between them. The V gene's germline CDR1 is SNHLY and CDR2 FYNNEI. The CDR3 loop spans 15 amino acids. As DNA, the CDR3 is TGTGCCAGCAGAGTAAGAAGCGGAAACACCGGGGAGCTGTTTTTT. Translation gives CASRVRSGNTGELFF. The variable domain in full, completed from reference TRBV2 and TRBJ2-2, reads EPEVTQTPSHQVTQMGQEVILRCVPISNHLYFYWYRQILGQKVEFLVSFYNNEISEKSEIFDDQFSVERPDGSNFTLKIRSTKLEDSAMYFCASRVRSGNTGELFFGEGSRLTVL.

V usage is TRBV29-1 and J usage is TRBJ1-2, with 8 nucleotides matching TRBD1. Germline assignment: CDR1 SQVTM and CDR2 ANQGSEA. The V gene end was trimmed by 7 bases and the J gene end by 5 bases; junction bases not matched to a gene: 3. This CDR3 has 11 residues. The CDR3 loop reads CSGGQEYGYTF. The CDR3 bases are TGCAGCGGGGGACAGGAGTATGGCTACACCTTC.

This chain connects TRBV5-4 to TRBJ1-1; D is uncertain. The length of the CDR3 is 13 residues. Trimming removed 0 bases at V and 2 bases at J, with 5 bases between. Germline CDR1 and CDR2: SGHNT and YYREEE (reference sequence). The CDR3 nucleotides are TGTGCCAGCAGCTTGGGGGCAAACACTGAAGCTTTCTTT. This encodes CASSLGANTEAFF.

V and J are TRBV28 and TRBJ2-1, with a tentative D call TRBD2 (6 bases). This CDR3 comprises 14 residues. Trimming shortened V by 6 bases and J by 6 bases, and 15 bases separated the two germline ends. Germline loops: CDR1 MDHEN, CDR2 SYDVKM. The DNA for the CDR3 is TGTGCCAGCAGCCTCCGGGACTTGCGCAATGAGCAGTTCTTC. Encoded protein: CASSLRDLRNEQFF.

Turning to this clone: The junction departs from the called germline gene at one end, perhaps through a read error. The chain couples TRBV7-9 to TRBJ1-1; D gene unclear. Per germline, CDR1 SEHNR and CDR2 FQNEAQ (reference sequence). The CDR3 consists of 11 residues. CDR3 sequence reads: CAEVENTEAFF. CDR3 DNA: TGTGCCGAAGTGGAGAACACTGAAGCCTTCTTT.

This clone showed up just a few times. This sequence joins TRBV6-5 and TRBJ1-1, with TRBD1 matching over 8 bases. The germline V gene encodes CDR1 MNHEY and CDR2 SVGAGI. The V segment lost 6 bases and the J segment 10 bases; nucleotides outside the gene matches: 13. The CDR3 runs 14 residues. CDR3 loop: CASRSTGTGYRAFF. The DNA of the CDR3 is TGTGCCAGCAGGTCAACCGGGACAGGTTATCGAGCTTTCTTT.

The chain employs TRBV29-1 and TRBJ2-7, with 12 bases aligning to TRBD2. The CDR3 is 16 residues long. In germline, CDR1 is SQVTM, CDR2 ANQGSEA. The ends lost 4 bases at V and 1 base at J; junction bases unmatched: 8. CDR3 bases: TGCAGCGTTGGACCCCCTACTAGCGGGAGGTCCTACGAGCAGTACTTC. It translates to CSVGPPTSGRSYEQYF.

This rearrangement joins TRBV7-9 to TRBJ2-4, with 11 bases fitting TRBD2. The V gene's germline CDR1 is SEHNR and CDR2 FQNEAQ (reference sequence). Unmatched junction bases numbered 5, after V lost 5 bases and J lost 2 bases. There are 16 residues in the CDR3. CDR3 in amino acids: CASSGQTSGTKNIQYF. The CDR3 DNA is TGTGCCAGCAGCGGACAGACTAGCGGGACCAAAAACATTCAGTACTTC.

The chain recombines TRBV4-3 with TRBJ2-7; 8 positions match TRBD2. CDR1 LGHNA and CDR2 YSLEER come from the germline V gene. This CDR3 region has 15 residues. V dropped 4 bases and J dropped 0; count of bases not matched to a gene: 5. This CDR3 is CASSLQSGSSYEQYF. CDR3 coding DNA: TGCGCCAGCAGCCTCCAGAGCGGGAGCTCCTACGAGCAGTACTTC.

V usage is TRBV28 and J usage is TRBJ2-7, with 7 bases fitting TRBD2. The CDR3 has 15 residues. V shed 3 bases and J 3 bases; nucleotides not matched to a gene: 8. Germline V gene lookup returns CDR1 MDHEN and CDR2 SYDVKM. In DNA, the CDR3 is TGTGCCAGCAGTTTCTCGGGAGGCTTTATCTACGAGCAGTACTTC. Its protein is CASSFSGGFIYEQYF.

This rearrangement joins TRBV2 to TRBJ1-2; the D is unclear. The V end lost 6 bases, the J end lost 4 bases, and 15 bases lay between the germline ends. The germline CDR1 and CDR2 sequences are SNHLY and FYNNEI. CDR3 size: 14 residues. The CDR3: CASRGIRGAYGYTF. DNA of the CDR3: TGTGCCAGCAGAGGGATCCGGGGTGCCTATGGCTACACCTTC.

The J gene is TRBJ2-1, the V gene TRBV5-1, with 7 bases aligning to TRBD1. V trimming: 4 bases; J trimming: 4 bases; junction bases outside the gene matches: 5. This CDR3 has 14 residues. CDR1 is SGHRS, CDR2 YFSETQ, per germline. For the CDR3, the DNA is TGCGCCAGCAGCCCTTGGACAGGATACAATGAGCAGTTCTTC. Translating gives CASSPWTGYNEQFF. The whole variable domain, filled in from reference TRBV5-1 and TRBJ2-1, reads KAGVTQTPRYLIKTRGQQVTLSCSPISGHRSVSWYQQTPGQGLQFLFEYFSETQRNKGNFPGRFSGRQFSNSRSEMNVSTLELGDSALYLCASSPWTGYNEQFFGPGTRLTVL.

J is TRBJ2-4 and V is TRBV2; D unclear. V lost 7 bases and J 8 bases, leaving 12 bases between the germline ends. The CDR3 is 12 residues long. Germline V gene data show CDR1 as SNHLY and CDR2 as FYNNEI. The CDR3 sequence: CASTEFVDIQYF. The CDR3 DNA is TGTGCCAGCACCGAGTTCGTCGACATTCAGTACTTC.

The gene calls are TRBV5-6 and TRBJ2-3; a possible D gene is TRBD1 (6 bases). V was shortened by 4 bases and J by 0 bases, with 12 bases between the two germline ends. The CDR3 is 15 amino acids. Germline V gene lookup returns CDR1 SGHDT and CDR2 YYEEEE. The chain's CDR3 is CASSPQGPSTDTQYF. For the CDR3, the DNA is TGTGCCAGCAGCCCACAGGGACCAAGCACAGATACGCAGTATTTT.

The count of this clone is one. The chain recombines TRBV18 with TRBJ2-7; possible D gene TRBD1, 5 bases. The CDR3 contains 15 residues. Looked up from germline, CDR1 is KGHSH and CDR2 is LQKENI. Deletions cut 2 bases from V and 2 bases from J, with 13 bases between. CDR3 in amino acids: CASSPILGATYEQYF. The CDR3 DNA reads TGTGCCAGCTCACCAATTTTAGGGGCAACCTACGAGCAGTACTTC. The variable domain in full, with the rest retrieved from reference TRBV18 and TRBJ2-7, is NAGVMQNPRHLVRRRGQEARLRCSPMKGHSHVYWYRQLPEEGLKFMVYLQKENIIDESGMPKERFSAEFPKEGPSILRIQQVVRGDSAAYFCASSPILGATYEQYFGPGTRLTVT.

The V gene is TRBV6-1, the J gene TRBJ2-3; no clear D gene. Germline CDR1 MNHNS, CDR2 SASEGT. V gave up 7 bases and J gave up 0 bases, with 14 bases separating them. The CDR3 has 15 residues. In DNA form, the CDR3 reads TGTGCCAGCACTAGAACGGTACAAAGCACAGATACGCAGTATTTT. This translates into CASTRTVQSTDTQYF.